This T cell receptor (beta chain) was retrieved from a study of T cell changes during pregnancy in multiple sclerosis. The repertoire was sequenced with immunoSEQ multiplex PCR; TCRdb's copy has only in-frame clones and lacks some. The sample carries 45,000 to 55,000 clones, about 92% recorded once. V shed 3 bases and J shed 1 base, with 5 bases lying between them. Germline assignment: CDR1 SGHTA and CDR2 FQGNSA. CDR3 length: 13 residues. The sample here was CD4+ T cells from peripheral blood mononuclear cells, taken after pregnancy. The TCR originated in a female donor in good health, enrolled as a control in a pregnancy study. This chain uses TRBV7-2 with TRBJ2-3; D unresolved. The CDR3 loop reads CASSFTRTDTQYF. The DNA of the CDR3 is TGTGCCAGCAGCTTTACACGCACAGATACGCAGTATTTT.